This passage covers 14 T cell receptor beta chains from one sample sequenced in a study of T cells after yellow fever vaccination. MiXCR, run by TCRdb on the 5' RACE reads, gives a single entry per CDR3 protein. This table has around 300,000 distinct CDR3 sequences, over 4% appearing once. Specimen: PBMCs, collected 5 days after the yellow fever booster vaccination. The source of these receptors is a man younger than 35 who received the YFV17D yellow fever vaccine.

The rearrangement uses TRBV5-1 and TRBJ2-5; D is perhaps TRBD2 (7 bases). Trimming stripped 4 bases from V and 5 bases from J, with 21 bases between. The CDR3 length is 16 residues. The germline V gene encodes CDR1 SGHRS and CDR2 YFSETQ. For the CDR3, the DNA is TGCGCCAGCAGCCCCGGTCGGGGGGCGCAGGGTGAGACCCAGTACTTC. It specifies CASSPGRGAQGETQYF. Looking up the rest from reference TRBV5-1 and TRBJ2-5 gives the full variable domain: KAGVTQTPRYLIKTRGQQVTLSCSPISGHRSVSWYQQTPGQGLQFLFEYFSETQRNKGNFPGRFSGRQFSNSRSEMNVSTLELGDSALYLCASSPGRGAQGETQYFGPGTRLLVL.

The CDR3 loop reads CASSFNFFGGASGNTQYF. CDR3 nucleotides: TGTGCCAGCAGCTTTAACTTTTTCGGGGGGGCCAGTGGAAATACGCAGTATTTT. The V gene is TRBV7-2, the J gene TRBJ2-3, with TRBD2 matching 8 bases. V trimming: 3 bases; J trimming: 7 bases; junction bases outside the gene matches: 18. This CDR3 is built from 18 residues. Germline V gene data show CDR1 as SGHTA and CDR2 as FQGNSA.

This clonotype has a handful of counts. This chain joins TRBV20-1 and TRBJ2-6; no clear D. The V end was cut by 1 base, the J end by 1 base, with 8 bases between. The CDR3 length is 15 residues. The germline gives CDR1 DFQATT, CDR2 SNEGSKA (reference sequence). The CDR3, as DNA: TGCAGTGCTAGAGGCCACCGTTCTGGGGCCAACGTCCTGACTTTC. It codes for CSARGHRSGANVLTF.

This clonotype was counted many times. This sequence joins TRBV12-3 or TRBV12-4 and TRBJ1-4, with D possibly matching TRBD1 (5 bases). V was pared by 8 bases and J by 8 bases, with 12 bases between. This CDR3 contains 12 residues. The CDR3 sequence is CASRLGGEKLFF. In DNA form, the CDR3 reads TGTGCCAGCCGCCTGGGGGGGGAAAAACTGTTTTTT.

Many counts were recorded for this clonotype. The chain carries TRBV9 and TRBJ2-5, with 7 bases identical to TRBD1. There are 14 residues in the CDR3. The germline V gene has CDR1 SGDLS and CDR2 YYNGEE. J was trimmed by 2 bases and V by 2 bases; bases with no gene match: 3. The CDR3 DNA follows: TGTGCCAGCAGCGTGTCAGGGGGACAAGAGACCCAGTACTTC. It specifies CASSVSGGQETQYF.

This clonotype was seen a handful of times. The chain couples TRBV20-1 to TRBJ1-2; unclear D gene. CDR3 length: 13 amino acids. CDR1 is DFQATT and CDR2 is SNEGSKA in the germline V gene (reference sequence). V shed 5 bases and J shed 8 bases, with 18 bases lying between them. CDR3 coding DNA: TGCAGTGCTCAGAGGGCTGGGGTGCAGGGCTACACCTTC. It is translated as CSAQRAGVQGYTF.

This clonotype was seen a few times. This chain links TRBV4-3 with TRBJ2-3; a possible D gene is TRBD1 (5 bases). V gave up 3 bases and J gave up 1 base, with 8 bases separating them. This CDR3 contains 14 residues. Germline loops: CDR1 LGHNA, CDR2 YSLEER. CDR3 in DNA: TGCGCCAGCAGCCAGATAGGGGGCACAGATACGCAGTATTTT. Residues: CASSQIGGTDTQYF.

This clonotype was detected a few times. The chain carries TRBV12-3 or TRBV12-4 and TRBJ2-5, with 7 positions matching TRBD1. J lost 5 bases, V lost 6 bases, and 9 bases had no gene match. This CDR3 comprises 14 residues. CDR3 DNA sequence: TGTGCCAGCAGACTAACAGGGGCGTATGAGACCCAGTACTTC. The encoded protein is CASRLTGAYETQYF.

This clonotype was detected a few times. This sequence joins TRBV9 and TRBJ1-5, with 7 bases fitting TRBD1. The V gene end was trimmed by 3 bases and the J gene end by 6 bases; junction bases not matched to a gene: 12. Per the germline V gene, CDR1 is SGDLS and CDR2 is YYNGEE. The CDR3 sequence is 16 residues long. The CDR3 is CASSAGPGGGSQPQHF. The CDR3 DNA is TGTGCCAGCAGCGCAGGACCAGGGGGAGGCAGTCAGCCCCAGCATTTT.

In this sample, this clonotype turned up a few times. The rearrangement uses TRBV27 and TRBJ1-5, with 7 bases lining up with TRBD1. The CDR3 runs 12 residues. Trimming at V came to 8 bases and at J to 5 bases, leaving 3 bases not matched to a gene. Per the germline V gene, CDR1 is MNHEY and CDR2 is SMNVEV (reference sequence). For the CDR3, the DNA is TGTGCCAGCGGTACAGGGGATCAGCCCCAGCATTTT. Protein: CASGTGDQPQHF.

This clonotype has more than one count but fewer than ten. CDR3: CASSQTVRDSEAFF. The CDR3 DNA follows: TGCGCCAGCAGCCAGACGGTGAGGGACTCTGAAGCTTTCTTT. The V gene is TRBV4-3, the J gene TRBJ1-1; tentative D call: TRBD1 (5 bases). CDR3 length: 14 amino acids. Germline CDR1 is LGHNA and CDR2 is YSLEER. Trimming shortened V by 3 bases and J by 6 bases, and 14 bases separated the two germline ends.

This CDR3 is CASSYGGQGIYEQYV. In DNA, the CDR3 is TGTGCCAGCAGTTACGGGGGACAGGGGATCTACGAGCAGTACGTC. The rearrangement uses TRBV6-2 or TRBV6-3 and TRBJ2-7, with 10 bases fitting TRBD1. Germline-derived CDR1 and CDR2 are MNHEY and SVGEGT. With V trimmed by 2 bases and J by 3 bases, 4 bases remained unmatched. The length of the CDR3 is 15 residues.

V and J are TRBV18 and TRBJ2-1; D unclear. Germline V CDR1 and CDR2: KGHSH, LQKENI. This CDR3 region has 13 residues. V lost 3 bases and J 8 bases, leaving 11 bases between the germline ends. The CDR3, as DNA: TGTGCCAGCTCACCCGTCCTTCTCCATGAGCAGTTCTTC. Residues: CASSPVLLHEQFF.

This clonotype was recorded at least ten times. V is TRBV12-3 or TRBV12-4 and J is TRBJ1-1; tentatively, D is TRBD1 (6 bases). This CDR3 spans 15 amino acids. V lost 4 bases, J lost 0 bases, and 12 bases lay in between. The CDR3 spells CASSYTGLMNTEAFF. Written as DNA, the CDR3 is TGTGCCAGCAGTTATACAGGGCTCATGAACACTGAAGCTTTCTTT.